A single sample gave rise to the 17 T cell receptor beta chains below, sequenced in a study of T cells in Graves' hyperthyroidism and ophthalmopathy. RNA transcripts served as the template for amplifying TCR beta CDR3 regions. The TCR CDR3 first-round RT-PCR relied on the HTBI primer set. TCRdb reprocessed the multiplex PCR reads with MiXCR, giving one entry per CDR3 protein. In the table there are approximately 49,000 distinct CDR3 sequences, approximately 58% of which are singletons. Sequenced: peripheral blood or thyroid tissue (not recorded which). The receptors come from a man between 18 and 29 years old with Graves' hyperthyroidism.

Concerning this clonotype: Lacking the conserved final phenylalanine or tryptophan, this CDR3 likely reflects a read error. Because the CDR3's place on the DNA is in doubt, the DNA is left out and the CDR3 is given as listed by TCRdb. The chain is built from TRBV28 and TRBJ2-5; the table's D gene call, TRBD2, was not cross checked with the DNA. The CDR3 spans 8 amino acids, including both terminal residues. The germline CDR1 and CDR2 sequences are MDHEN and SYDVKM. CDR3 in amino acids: CASRDLAG.

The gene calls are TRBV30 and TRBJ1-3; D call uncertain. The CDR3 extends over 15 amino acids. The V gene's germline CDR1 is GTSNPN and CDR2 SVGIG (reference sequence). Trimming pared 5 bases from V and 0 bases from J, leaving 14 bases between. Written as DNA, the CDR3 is TGTGCCTGGGGTTGGGAGTTCGGCTCTGGAAACACCATATATTTT. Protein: CAWGWEFGSGNTIYF.

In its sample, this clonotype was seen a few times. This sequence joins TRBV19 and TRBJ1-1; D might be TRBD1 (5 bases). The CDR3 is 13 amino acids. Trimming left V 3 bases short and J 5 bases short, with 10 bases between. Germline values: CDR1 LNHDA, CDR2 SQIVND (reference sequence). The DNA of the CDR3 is TGTGCCAGTAGTATTGGGACCGCAACTGAAGCTTTCTTT. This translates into CASSIGTATEAFF.

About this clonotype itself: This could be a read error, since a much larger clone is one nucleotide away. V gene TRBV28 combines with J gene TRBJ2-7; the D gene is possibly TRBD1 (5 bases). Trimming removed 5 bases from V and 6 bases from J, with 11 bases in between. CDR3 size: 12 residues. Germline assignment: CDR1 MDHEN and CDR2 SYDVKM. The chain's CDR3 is CASSPGAREQYF. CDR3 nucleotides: TGTGCCAGCAGTCCTGGGGCCCGCGAGCAGTACTTC.

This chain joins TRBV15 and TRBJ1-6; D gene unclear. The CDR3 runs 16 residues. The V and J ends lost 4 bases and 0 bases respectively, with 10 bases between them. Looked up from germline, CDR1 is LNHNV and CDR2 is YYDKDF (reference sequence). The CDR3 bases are TGTGCCACCAGCAAGGACGGCAACTCCTATAATTCACCCCTCCACTTT. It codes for CATSKDGNSYNSPLHF.

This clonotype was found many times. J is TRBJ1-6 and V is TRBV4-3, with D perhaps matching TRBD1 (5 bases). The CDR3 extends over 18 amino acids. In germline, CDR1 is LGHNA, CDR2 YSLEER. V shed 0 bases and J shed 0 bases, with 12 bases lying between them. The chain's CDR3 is CASSQEEGTSSYNSPLHF. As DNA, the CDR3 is TGCGCCAGCAGCCAAGAGGAGGGGACGAGCTCCTATAATTCACCCCTCCACTTT.

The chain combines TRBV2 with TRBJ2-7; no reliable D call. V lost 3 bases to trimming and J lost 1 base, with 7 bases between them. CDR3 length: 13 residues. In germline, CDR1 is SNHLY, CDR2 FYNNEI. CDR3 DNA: TGTGCCAGCAGTGATCGGCGTTCCTACGAGCAGTACTTC. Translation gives CASSDRRSYEQYF.

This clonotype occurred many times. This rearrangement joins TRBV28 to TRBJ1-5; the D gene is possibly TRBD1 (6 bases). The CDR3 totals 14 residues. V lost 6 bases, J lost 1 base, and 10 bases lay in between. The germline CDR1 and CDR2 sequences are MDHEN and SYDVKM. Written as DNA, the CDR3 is TGTGCCAGCAGGCAGGGGATGAGCAATCAGCCCCAGCATTTT. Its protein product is CASRQGMSNQPQHF. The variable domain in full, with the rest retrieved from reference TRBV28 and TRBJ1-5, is DVKVTQSSRYLVKRTGEKVFLECVQDMDHENMFWYRQDPGLGLRLIYFSYDVKMKEKGDIPEGYSVSREKKERFSLILESASTNQTSMYLCASRQGMSNQPQHFGDGTRLSIL.

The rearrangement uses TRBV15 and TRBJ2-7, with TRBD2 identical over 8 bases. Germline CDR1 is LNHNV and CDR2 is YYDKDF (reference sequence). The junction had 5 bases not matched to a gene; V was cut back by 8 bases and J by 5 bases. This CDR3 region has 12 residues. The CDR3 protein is CATREGGNEQYF. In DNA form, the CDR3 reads TGTGCCACCCGGGAGGGGGGAAACGAGCAGTACTTC.

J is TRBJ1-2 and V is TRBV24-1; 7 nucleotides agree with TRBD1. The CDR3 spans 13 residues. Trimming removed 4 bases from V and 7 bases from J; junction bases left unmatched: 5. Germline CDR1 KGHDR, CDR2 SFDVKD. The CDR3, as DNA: TGTGCCACCAGTGAACAGGGGAGGGGTGGCTACACCTTC. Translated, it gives CATSEQGRGGYTF.

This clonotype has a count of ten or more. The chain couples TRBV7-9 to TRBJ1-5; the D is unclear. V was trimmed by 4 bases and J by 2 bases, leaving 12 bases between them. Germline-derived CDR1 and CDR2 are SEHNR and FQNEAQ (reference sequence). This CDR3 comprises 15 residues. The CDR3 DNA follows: TGTGCCAGCAGCTCTAGTCGTAAGGGCAATCAGCCCCAGCATTTT. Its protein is CASSSSRKGNQPQHF. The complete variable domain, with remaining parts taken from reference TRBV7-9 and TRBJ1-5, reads DTGVSQNPRHKITKRGQNVTFRCDPISEHNRLYWYRQTLGQGPEFLTYFQNEAQLEKSRLLSDRFSAERPKGSFSTLEIQRTEQGDSAMYLCASSSSRKGNQPQHFGDGTRLSIL.

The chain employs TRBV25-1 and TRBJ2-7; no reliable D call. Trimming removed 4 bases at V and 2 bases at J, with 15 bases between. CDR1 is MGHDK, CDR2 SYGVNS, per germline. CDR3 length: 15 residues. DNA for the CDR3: TGTGCCAGCAGTGGCCGACTTACCGGTACCTACGAGCAGTACTTC. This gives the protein CASSGRLTGTYEQYF.

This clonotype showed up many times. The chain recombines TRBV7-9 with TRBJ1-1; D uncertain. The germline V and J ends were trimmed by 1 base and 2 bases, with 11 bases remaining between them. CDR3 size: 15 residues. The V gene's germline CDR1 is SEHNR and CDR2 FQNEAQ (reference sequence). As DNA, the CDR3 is TGTGCCAGCAGCTTAGGAGGTTTACATAACACTGAAGCTTTCTTT. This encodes CASSLGGLHNTEAFF.

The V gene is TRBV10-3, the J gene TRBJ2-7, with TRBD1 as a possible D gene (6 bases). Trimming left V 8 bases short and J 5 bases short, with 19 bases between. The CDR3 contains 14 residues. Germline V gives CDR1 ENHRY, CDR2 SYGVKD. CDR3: CAIGDLQGTDEQYF. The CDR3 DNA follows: TGTGCCATCGGCGATCTTCAGGGGACGGACGAGCAGTACTTC.

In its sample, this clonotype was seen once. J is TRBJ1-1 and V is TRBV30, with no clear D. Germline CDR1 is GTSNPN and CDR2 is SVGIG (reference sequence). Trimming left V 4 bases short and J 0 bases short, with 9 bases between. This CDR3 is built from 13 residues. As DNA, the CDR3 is TGTGCCTGGACGGCAGGATTGAACACTGAAGCTTTCTTT. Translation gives CAWTAGLNTEAFF.

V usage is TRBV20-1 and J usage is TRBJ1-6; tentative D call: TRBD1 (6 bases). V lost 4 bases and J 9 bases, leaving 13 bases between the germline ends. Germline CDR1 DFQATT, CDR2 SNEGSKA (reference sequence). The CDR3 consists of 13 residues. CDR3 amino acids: CSAIGQGFSPLHF. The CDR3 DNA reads TGCAGTGCTATCGGGCAGGGGTTTTCACCCCTCCACTTT.

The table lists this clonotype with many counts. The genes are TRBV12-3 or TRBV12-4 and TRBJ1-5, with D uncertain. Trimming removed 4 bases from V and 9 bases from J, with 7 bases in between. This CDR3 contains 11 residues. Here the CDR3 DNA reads TGTGCCAGCAGTTCCGTGGGGCCCCAGCATTTT. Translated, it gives CASSSVGPQHF.